A selection of T cell receptor beta chains follows, all from one sample in a study of blood T cell repertoires in COVID-19. The table came from immunoSEQ multiplex PCR; TCRdb's copy has only in-frame clones and leaves some out. Of fewer than 100,000 clones in the sample, 90% were seen once. Specimen: peripheral blood. These receptors all stem from a woman at least 80 years old with acute or convalescent COVID-19. Both conserved end residues are part of each CDR3. Fields, in order: J gene, V gene, clone size, D gene, CDR3 DNA, CDR3 protein. The D gene is left open where the match is weak. Part of the rows lack a size; the others show once, few, many or a class for expanded clones.

j_call: TRBJ1-2
v_call: TRBV4-2
clone_size: .
d_call: .
cdr3_nt: TGTGCCAGCAGCCAAGGGGGAGGAGTCGTATATGGCTACACCTTC
cdr3_aa: CASSQGGGVVYGYTF

j_call: TRBJ2-1
v_call: TRBV5-4
clone_size: .
d_call: .
cdr3_nt: TGTGCCAGCAGCTTGGATGGTTCAATTGCGTACAATGAGCAGTTCTTC
cdr3_aa: CASSLDGSIAYNEQFF

j_call: TRBJ2-5
v_call: TRBV5-6
clone_size: .
d_call: TRBD1
cdr3_nt: TGTGCCAGCAGCTTCAGACAGGGATTGGAGACCCAGTACTTC
cdr3_aa: CASSFRQGLETQYF

j_call: TRBJ2-3
v_call: TRBV6-5
clone_size: few
d_call: TRBD2
cdr3_nt: TGTGCCAGCAGGTGGACTAGCGGGAGAGCAGATACGCAGTATTTT
cdr3_aa: CASRWTSGRADTQYF

j_call: TRBJ2-4
v_call: TRBV4-2
clone_size: .
d_call: .
cdr3_nt: TGTGCCAGCAGCCAAAACCTCGACCGGGACATTCAGTACTTC
cdr3_aa: CASSQNLDRDIQYF

j_call: TRBJ1-4
v_call: TRBV12-3/TRBV12-4
clone_size: few
d_call: .
cdr3_nt: TGTGCCAGCAGCTGGACCAGGGGTGAAAAACTGTTTTTT
cdr3_aa: CASSWTRGEKLFF

j_call: TRBJ1-1
v_call: TRBV27
clone_size: .
d_call: TRBD1
cdr3_nt: TGTGCCAGCAGTTTATTCCCCCGCGGACAGGGGGCATCAACTGAAGCTTTCTTT
cdr3_aa: CASSLFPRGQGASTEAFF

j_call: TRBJ1-2
v_call: TRBV7-9
clone_size: .
d_call: .
cdr3_nt: TGTGCCAGCAGTCGCCAGGGGTATGGCTACACCTTC
cdr3_aa: CASSRQGYGYTF

j_call: TRBJ2-7
v_call: TRBV5-4
clone_size: .
d_call: TRBD1
cdr3_nt: TGTGCCAGCGAAAAAACAGGGGGCAGCGAGCAGTACTTC
cdr3_aa: CASEKTGGSEQYF

j_call: TRBJ2-1
v_call: TRBV3-1/TRBV3-2
clone_size: .
d_call: TRBD2
cdr3_nt: TGTGCCAGCAGCCAAGCTTTTAGCGGGGATGAGCAGTTCTTC
cdr3_aa: CASSQAFSGDEQFF

j_call: TRBJ1-1
v_call: TRBV5-1
clone_size: once
d_call: .
cdr3_nt: TGCGCCAGCAGCCCGGGGGGATACGCGTTAAACACTGAAGCTTTCTTT
cdr3_aa: CASSPGGYALNTEAFF

j_call: TRBJ2-1
v_call: TRBV21-1
clone_size: .
d_call: .
cdr3_nt: TGTGCCAGCAGCAAAGGGGGACTCTACAATGAGCAGTTCTTC
cdr3_aa: CASSKGGLYNEQFF

j_call: TRBJ1-1
v_call: TRBV20-1
clone_size: .
d_call: .
cdr3_nt: TGCAGTGCTAGTGGTTCAGGGAGGAGCACTGAAGCTTTCTTT
cdr3_aa: CSASGSGRSTEAFF

j_call: TRBJ1-2
v_call: TRBV7-2
clone_size: .
d_call: .
cdr3_nt: TGTGCCAGCAGCTCGACGGGGGGCACCTTCACCTTC
cdr3_aa: CASSSTGGTFTF

j_call: TRBJ2-1
v_call: TRBV6-6
clone_size: .
d_call: .
cdr3_nt: TGTGCCAGCAGTTACTCGGACATTTACAATGAGCAGTTCTTC
cdr3_aa: CASSYSDIYNEQFF

j_call: TRBJ1-3
v_call: TRBV3-1/TRBV3-2
clone_size: .
d_call: TRBD1
cdr3_nt: TGTGCCAGCAGCCAAGCTAGGACAGGGACATACACCATATATTTT
cdr3_aa: CASSQARTGTYTIYF

j_call: TRBJ2-7
v_call: TRBV27
clone_size: once
d_call: .
cdr3_nt: TGTGCCAGCAGTTTACGGGAAAGTGTTGCCGAGCAGTACTTC
cdr3_aa: CASSLRESVAEQYF

j_call: TRBJ1-5
v_call: TRBV19
clone_size: .
d_call: .
cdr3_nt: TGTGCCAGTAGTAACGGGGTAAGCAATCAGCCCCAGCATTTT
cdr3_aa: CASSNGVSNQPQHF

j_call: TRBJ1-5
v_call: TRBV10-3
clone_size: .
d_call: .
cdr3_nt: TGTGCCATCAGTGAGGGCACAGGCGACGGGCAGCCCCAGCATTTT
cdr3_aa: CAISEGTGDGQPQHF

j_call: TRBJ1-2
v_call: TRBV7-2
clone_size: .
d_call: TRBD1
cdr3_nt: TGTGCCAGCAGCCCCAGGGGGCTGGATGGCTACACCTTC
cdr3_aa: CASSPRGLDGYTF

j_call: TRBJ2-3
v_call: TRBV28
clone_size: few
d_call: TRBD1
cdr3_nt: TGTGCCAGCAGGGTTGGAGGCAGGGGGCCGGTAGATACGCAGTATTTT
cdr3_aa: CASRVGGRGPVDTQYF

j_call: TRBJ1-6
v_call: TRBV9
clone_size: .
d_call: .
cdr3_nt: TGTGCCAGCAGCGTAGATGCGAATTCACCCCTCCACTTT
cdr3_aa: CASSVDANSPLHF

j_call: TRBJ2-1
v_call: TRBV18
clone_size: .
d_call: TRBD2
cdr3_nt: TGTGCCAGCTCACCACTAGCGGGAGTTGAGCAGTTCTTC
cdr3_aa: CASSPLAGVEQFF

j_call: TRBJ2-1
v_call: TRBV11-3
clone_size: .
d_call: TRBD1
cdr3_nt: TGTGCCAGCAGCCCGACAGGGCTGTACAATGAGCAGTTCTTC
cdr3_aa: CASSPTGLYNEQFF

j_call: TRBJ2-3
v_call: TRBV4-2
clone_size: once
d_call: TRBD2
cdr3_nt: TGTGCCAGCAGCCAAGGGGGGACTAGCGGGAGATGGGGCACAGATACGCAGTATTTT
cdr3_aa: CASSQGGTSGRWGTDTQYF